This T cell receptor (beta chain) originates from a study of Tregs in tolerant kidney transplant recipients. Findings of the study overall: In tolerant patients, donor-specific Tregs outgrew total Tregs, suggesting antigen-driven expansion. Expanding Tregs on activated donor B cells appeared to best identify donor-specific TCRbeta clones. Changing PCR primers prevented nucleotide comparison between some patients' samples.

For this clone: Its antigen is unidentified.

Measured with immunoSEQ multiplex PCR; TCRdb has only the in-frame clones, and not every one. The table records about 81,000 clones, roughly nine tenths of them present only once. Mixed chimerism was transient after nonmyeloablative marrow transplants from related graft donors. Unstimulated Tregs (CD4+CD25+CD127-) and CD4+CD25- non-Tregs were sorted from PBMCs. V lost 6 bases and J 8 bases, leaving 16 bases between the germline ends. The CDR3 extends over 13 amino acids. Per germline, CDR1 MNHNS and CDR2 SASEGT. The sequencing here drew on CD4+ T cells from blood (PBMCs), taken 24 months after the transplant. The origin of this receptor is a human patient who received a combined kidney and bone marrow transplant. Some T cells may be graft donor cells. V usage is TRBV6-1 and J usage is TRBJ1-2, with D perhaps matching TRBD1 (6 bases). CDR3 region: CASRFSGVEGYTF. In DNA form, the CDR3 reads TGTGCCAGCAGGTTCTCAGGGGTTGAGGGCTACACCTTC.